This T cell receptor (beta chain) stems from a study of molecular identifiers for immune sequencing clone quantification (dated by TCRdb to 2016 to 2019). Background on the whole study: For a replicate experiment, RNA from roughly 18,000 or 92,000 naive CD8 T cells was divided into five aliquots, and four of the five aliquots were sequenced. The study was a methods study using CD8 T cells to benchmark molecular-identifier clustering-based TCR repertoire sequencing (MIDCIRS) and TCR RNA copy counting. General study outcomes and caveats: Spiked-in Jurkat TCR RNA (approximately 10 copies' worth), which is not part of the donor repertoire, was contained in the naive libraries. Spiked-in Jurkat TCR RNA equivalent to a single cell was reported to be detectable even among 750,000 to 1,000,000 naive CD8 T cells. Modeling estimated around 3 recovered TCR RNA copies per cell, compared with about 10 by digital PCR, which implies 25% to 30% capture efficiency. The sizes of highly expanded clones could end up underestimated when identical TCR molecules share a barcode. Clones above 20 RNA copies held over 97% of molecules in CMV-specific effector cells but under 1% in naive cells. When barcode sub-clustering was not used, chimeric consensus sequences inflated TCR diversity, with chimeras reaching as high as 47%.

Libraries of naive CD8 T cells were built from approximately 20,000 to 980,000 sorted cells, with 10%, 30% or 50% of the purified RNA used. Naive CD8 T cells were FACS-sorted as CD8+CD4-CCR7+CD45RA+ on a BD FACSAria II into RLT Plus buffer. Detection sensitivity was tested by spiking Jurkat RNA equal to about eleven TCR copies' worth into samples containing roughly 19,000-1,100,000 naive CD8 T cells. Enrichment of CD8 T cells was performed with RosetteSep CD8+ T Cell Enrichment Cocktail and Ficoll-Paque, after which ACK red cell lysis was carried out. With respect to this clonotype: Its antigen is not yet known. No much larger clone is present one base from it, and per-base qualities are unavailable.

Library preparation used PCR. Sequencing was carried out with an Illumina HiSeq 4000. Bulk TCR libraries were made following a previously described method, with the TCR primers given in Table S5. The Qiagen AllPrep DNA/RNA kit was used to purify total RNA. Reads from multiple sequencing runs of the same library were pooled before analysis. The authors' analysis ran thus. Reads were retained only if their TCR constant sequence matched exactly, and those retained reads were trimmed to 150 nt and grouped according to their 12-nt molecular barcodes. Reads in each barcode group were sub-clustered using a 15% Levenshtein threshold, and a quality-weighted consensus sequence was built for each RNA molecule. Non-functional sequences were filtered out, along with any lower-count sequence sitting one edit away from another sequence. Barcode sub-clusters with fewer than 20% of the maximum read count were removed, based on fitting two negative binomial distributions. The raw public data were reprocessed by TCRdb itself: fastp quality trimming at Q25, MiXCR clonotype calling, in-frame beta chains only. Each entry is one CDR3 protein sequence, shown with its most common DNA and genes. For this entry, the V and J calls and clone size follow TCRdb and not the study's own pipeline. The sample table lists about 640,000 distinct CDR3 sequences, 15% to 20% of them with a count of one. Roughly 0.83% of the sample is taken by the ten largest.

The CDR3 measures 14 amino acids from cysteine to phenylalanine. Just CDR3 DNA is preserved here, 42 bases in frame from base 1. The CDR1 and CDR2 encoded by the germline V gene are MDHEN and SYDVKM. V loses 10 bases, J loses 0 bases, and the germline ends lie 15 bases apart. Material for sequencing was naive CD8+ T cells from blood, with Jurkat cell RNA spiked in. The cell subset or site label of this sample denotes: FACS-sorted CD8+CD4-CCR7+CD45RA+ naive T cells. This sequence originates from a human donor in good health. Some libraries in this study had Jurkat cell RNA spiked in. Rearrangement joined TRBV28 to TRBJ1-2; the D gene is perhaps TRBD1, from 6 matching bases. Here the CDR3 is given as CATQGRASNYGYTF. The DNA sequence reads TGTGCCACGCAGGGGAGGGCTTCTAACTATGGCTACACCTTC.